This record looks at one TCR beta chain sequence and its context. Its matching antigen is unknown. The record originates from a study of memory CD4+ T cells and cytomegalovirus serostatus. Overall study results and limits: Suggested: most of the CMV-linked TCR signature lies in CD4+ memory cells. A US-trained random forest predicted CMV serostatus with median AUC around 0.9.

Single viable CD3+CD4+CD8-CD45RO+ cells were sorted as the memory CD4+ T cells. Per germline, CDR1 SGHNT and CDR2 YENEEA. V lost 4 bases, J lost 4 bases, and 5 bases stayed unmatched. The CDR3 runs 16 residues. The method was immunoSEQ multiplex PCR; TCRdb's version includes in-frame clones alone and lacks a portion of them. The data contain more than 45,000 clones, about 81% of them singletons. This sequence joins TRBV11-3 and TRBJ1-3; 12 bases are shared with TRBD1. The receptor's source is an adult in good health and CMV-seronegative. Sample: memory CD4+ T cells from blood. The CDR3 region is CASSSKGQGAGNTIYF. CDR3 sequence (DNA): TGTGCCAGCAGCTCAAAGGGACAGGGGGCCGGAAACACCATATATTTT.